This T cell receptor (beta chain) was obtained from a study of long-term antiretroviral therapy in people with HIV. Germline V gives CDR1 MNHNS, CDR2 SASEGT. This CDR3 has 14 residues. Trimming cost V 6 bases and J 5 bases; bases outside gene matches: 2. At survey level, the immunoSEQ assay was run in its v3.0 version. This table comes from immunoSEQ multiplex PCR, and its TCRdb copy is limited to in-frame clones, with some not included. The table lists 25,000 to 35,000 clones, around 84% of them singletons, with approximately 4.8% in the top ten. Per individual, the PBMC samples numbered at least one pre-ART and at least two post-ART.

This specimen was unsorted PBMCs, taken 0.8 years after starting antiretroviral therapy. The chain joins TRBV6-1 to TRBJ2-3; 13 nucleotides align to TRBD2. The TCR was taken from a woman between 25 and 40 years old with HIV. CDR3 sequence reads: CASSGTSGVDTQYF. CDR3 coding DNA: TGTGCCAGCAGCGGGACTAGCGGGGTAGATACGCAGTATTTT.